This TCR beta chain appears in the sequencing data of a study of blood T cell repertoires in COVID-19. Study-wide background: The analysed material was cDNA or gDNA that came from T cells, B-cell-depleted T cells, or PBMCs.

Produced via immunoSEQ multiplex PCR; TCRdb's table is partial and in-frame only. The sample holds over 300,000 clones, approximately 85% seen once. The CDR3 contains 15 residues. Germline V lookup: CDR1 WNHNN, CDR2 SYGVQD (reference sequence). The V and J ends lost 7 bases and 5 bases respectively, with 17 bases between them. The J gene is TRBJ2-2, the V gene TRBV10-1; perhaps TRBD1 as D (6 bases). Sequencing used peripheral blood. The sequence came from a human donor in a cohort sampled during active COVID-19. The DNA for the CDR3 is TGCGCCAGCAAGGGGCAAGGGGGTTTGACCGGGGAGCTGTTTTTT. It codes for CASKGQGGLTGELFF.